A single sample gave rise to the 9 T cell receptor beta chains below, sequenced in a study of CD8 T cells in Susac syndrome. RNA was extracted with the RNeasy kit, and a quantity of about 0.45 to 1 ug was reverse transcribed using random hexamers. TCRdb reanalysed the immunoSEQ multiplex PCR reads using MiXCR and keeps one entry per CDR3 protein. The sample records over 120,000 distinct CDR3 sequences, approximately 93% being singletons. The material sequenced was CD4+ T cells from PBMCs. These receptor sequences come from a human donor in good health.

This clonotype was detected once. The chain uses TRBV6-6 and TRBJ2-7, with 8 positions matching TRBD2. Germline V gene data show CDR1 as MNHNY and CDR2 as SVGAGI (reference sequence). This CDR3 spans 14 amino acids. V shed 5 bases, J shed 4 bases, and the junction held 7 bases outside the gene matches. The CDR3, as DNA: TGTGCCAGCAGTCGGCCGGGACTAGGATACGAGCAGTACTTC. Amino acid sequence: CASSRPGLGYEQYF.

V is TRBV30 and J is TRBJ1-5; 7 nucleotides line up with TRBD1. V trimming: 1 base; J trimming: 10 bases; junction bases outside the gene matches: 13. In germline, CDR1 is GTSNPN, CDR2 SVGIG (reference sequence). The CDR3 sequence is 15 residues long. The CDR3: CAWSASRDRTLPQHF. In DNA, the CDR3 is TGTGCCTGGAGTGCCTCCCGGGACAGAACTCTCCCCCAGCATTTT.

The chain carries TRBV20-1 and TRBJ1-1; no firm D call. Looked up from germline, CDR1 is DFQATT and CDR2 is SNEGSKA (reference sequence). Trimming removed 8 bases from V and 4 bases from J, with 17 bases in between. The CDR3 totals 13 residues. DNA for the CDR3: TGCAGTACCGGTCGCGGGGATTCCACTGAAGCTTTCTTT. Translating gives CSTGRGDSTEAFF.

V is TRBV7-3 and J is TRBJ2-2, with a tentative D call TRBD2 (6 bases). V was pared by 5 bases and J by 5 bases, with 18 bases between. The germline gives CDR1 SGHTA, CDR2 FQGTGA. This CDR3 contains 16 residues. The CDR3 protein is CASSAHPGTQTGELFF. The CDR3, as DNA: TGTGCCAGCAGCGCACACCCCGGGACTCAAACCGGGGAGCTGTTTTTT. The full variable domain, in which reference TRBV7-3 and TRBJ2-2 provide the parts outside the CDR3, is GAGVSQTPSNKVTEKGKYVELRCDPISGHTALYWYRQSLGQGPEFLIYFQGTGAADDSGLPNDRFFAVRPEGSVSTLKIQRTERGDSAVYLCASSAHPGTQTGELFFGEGSRLTVL.

The rearrangement uses TRBV20-1 and TRBJ2-7, with TRBD2 matching 7 bases. The germline V gene encodes CDR1 DFQATT and CDR2 SNEGSKA (reference sequence). The V gene end was trimmed by 0 bases and the J gene end by 3 bases; junction bases not matched to a gene: 5. The CDR3 length is 14 residues. CDR3 sequence (DNA): TGCAGTGCTAGAGATGGTGCGGGAGACTACGAGCAGTACTTC. Protein sequence: CSARDGAGDYEQYF.

The chain joins TRBV20-1 to TRBJ2-7; D possibly corresponds to TRBD1 (5 bases). Trimming removed 0 bases at V and 3 bases at J, with 12 bases between. The CDR3 covers 14 residues. Germline assignment: CDR1 DFQATT and CDR2 SNEGSKA (reference sequence). CDR3 region: CSARDRENFYEQYF. CDR3 in DNA: TGCAGTGCTAGAGACAGGGAAAATTTCTACGAGCAGTACTTC.

The chain joins TRBV19 to TRBJ1-4, with TRBD1 as a possible D gene (5 bases). The germline CDR1 and CDR2 sequences are LNHDA and SQIVND (reference sequence). V lost 3 bases to trimming and J lost 5 bases, with 10 bases between them. CDR3 length: 14 amino acids. For the CDR3, the DNA is TGTGCCAGTAGTATGGGGCGCCTGAATGAAAAACTGTTTTTT. Translating gives CASSMGRLNEKLFF. The entire variable domain, with the rest obtained from reference TRBV19 and TRBJ1-4, is as follows: DGGITQSPKYLFRKEGQNVTLSCEQNLNHDAMYWYRQDPGQGLRLIYYSQIVNDFQKGDIAEGYSVSREKKESFPLTVTSAQKNPTAFYLCASSMGRLNEKLFFGSGTQLSVL.

The chain is built from TRBV20-1 and TRBJ2-7, with 7 bases identical to TRBD2. Germline CDR1 is DFQATT and CDR2 is SNEGSKA (reference sequence). The CDR3 has 16 residues. V lost 1 base to trimming and J lost 0 bases; unmatched junction nucleotides: 9. CDR3 nucleotides: TGCAGTGCTAGAGTATCTAGCGGAAAGAGCTCCTACGAGCAGTACTTC. Amino acids: CSARVSSGKSSYEQYF.

The genes are TRBV12-3 or TRBV12-4 and TRBJ1-3, with 7 bases aligning to TRBD1. This CDR3 contains 13 residues. Losses at the gene ends were 6 bases for V and 4 bases for J; bases not matched to a gene: 3. CDR3 bases: TGTGCCAGCAGAAGGACAGGAGGAAACACCATATATTTT. It encodes CASRRTGGNTIYF.